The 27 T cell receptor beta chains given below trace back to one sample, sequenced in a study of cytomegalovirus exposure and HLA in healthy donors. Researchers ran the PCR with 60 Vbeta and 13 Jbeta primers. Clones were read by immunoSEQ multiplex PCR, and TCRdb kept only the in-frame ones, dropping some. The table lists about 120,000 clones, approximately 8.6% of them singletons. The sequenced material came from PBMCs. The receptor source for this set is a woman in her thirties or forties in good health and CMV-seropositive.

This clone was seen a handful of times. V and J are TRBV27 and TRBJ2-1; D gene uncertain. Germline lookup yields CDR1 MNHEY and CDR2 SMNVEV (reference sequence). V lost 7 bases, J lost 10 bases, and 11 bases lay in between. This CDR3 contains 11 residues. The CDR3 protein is CASTNSGEQFF. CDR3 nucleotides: TGTGCCAGCACGAATTCAGGAGAGCAGTTCTTC.

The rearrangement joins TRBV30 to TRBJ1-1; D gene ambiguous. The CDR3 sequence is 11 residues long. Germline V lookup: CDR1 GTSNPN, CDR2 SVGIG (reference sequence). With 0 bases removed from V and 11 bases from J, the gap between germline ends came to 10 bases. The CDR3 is CAWSVGTGAFF. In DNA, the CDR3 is TGTGCCTGGAGTGTCGGTACGGGGGCTTTCTTT.

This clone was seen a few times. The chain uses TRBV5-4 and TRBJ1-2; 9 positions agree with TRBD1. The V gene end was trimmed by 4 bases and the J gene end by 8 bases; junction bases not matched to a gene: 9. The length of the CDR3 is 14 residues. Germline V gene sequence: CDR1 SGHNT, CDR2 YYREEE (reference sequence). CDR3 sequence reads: CASSTGGLAQGYTF. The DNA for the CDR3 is TGTGCCAGCAGCACAGGGGGCTTAGCGCAAGGCTACACCTTC.

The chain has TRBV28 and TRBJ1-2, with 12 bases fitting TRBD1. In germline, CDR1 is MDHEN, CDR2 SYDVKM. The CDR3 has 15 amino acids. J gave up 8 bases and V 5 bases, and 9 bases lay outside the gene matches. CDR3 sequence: CASSVTGTGGRGYTF. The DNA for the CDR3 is TGTGCCAGCAGTGTCACCGGGACAGGGGGCCGAGGCTACACCTTC.

The CDR3 here is CASSLYVWTDTEAFF. The CDR3 DNA is TGTGCCAGCAGCTTGTATGTATGGACAGACACTGAAGCTTTCTTT. V usage is TRBV11-2 and J usage is TRBJ1-1; D perhaps matches TRBD1 (6 bases). The V gene lost 3 bases and the J gene lost 3 bases, with 14 bases spanning the gap. The CDR3 sequence is 15 residues long. Germline values: CDR1 SGHAT, CDR2 FQNNGV. Complete variable domain (other parts from reference TRBV11-2 and TRBJ1-1): EAGVAQSPRYKIIEKRQSVAFWCNPISGHATLYWYQQILGQGPKLLIQFQNNGVVDDSQLPKDRFSAERLKGVDSTLKIQPAKLEDSAVYLCASSLYVWTDTEAFFGQGTRLTVV.

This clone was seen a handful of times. CDR3 in DNA: TGTGCCAGTAGTATGGAGACAGGCGACTCCTACGAGCAGTACTTC. Translation gives CASSMETGDSYEQYF. This rearrangement joins TRBV19 to TRBJ2-7; D might be TRBD1 (6 bases). Germline loops: CDR1 LNHDA, CDR2 SQIVND (reference sequence). The CDR3 runs to 15 residues. V lost 3 bases and J lost 0, with 12 bases in between.

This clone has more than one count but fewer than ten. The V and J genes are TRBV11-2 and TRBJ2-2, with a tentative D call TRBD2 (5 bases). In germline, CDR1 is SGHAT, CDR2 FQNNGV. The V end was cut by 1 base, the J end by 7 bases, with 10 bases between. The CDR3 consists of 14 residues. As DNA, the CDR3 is TGTGCCAGCAGCTTAGTTCGTGGGAGCGGGGAGCTGTTTTTT. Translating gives CASSLVRGSGELFF.

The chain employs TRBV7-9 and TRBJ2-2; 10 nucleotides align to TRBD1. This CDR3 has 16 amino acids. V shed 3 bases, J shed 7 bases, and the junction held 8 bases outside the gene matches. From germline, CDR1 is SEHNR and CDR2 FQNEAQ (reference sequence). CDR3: CASSFIGTGDNGELFF. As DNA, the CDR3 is TGTGCCAGCAGCTTCATAGGGACAGGGGATAACGGGGAGCTGTTTTTT.

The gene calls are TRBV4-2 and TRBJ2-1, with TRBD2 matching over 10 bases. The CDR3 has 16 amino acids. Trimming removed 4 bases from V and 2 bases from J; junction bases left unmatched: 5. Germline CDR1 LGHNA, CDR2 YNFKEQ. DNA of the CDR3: TGTGCCAGCAGCCGGGAGAGCGGGGGGGCCTACAATGAGCAGTTCTTC. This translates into CASSRESGGAYNEQFF.

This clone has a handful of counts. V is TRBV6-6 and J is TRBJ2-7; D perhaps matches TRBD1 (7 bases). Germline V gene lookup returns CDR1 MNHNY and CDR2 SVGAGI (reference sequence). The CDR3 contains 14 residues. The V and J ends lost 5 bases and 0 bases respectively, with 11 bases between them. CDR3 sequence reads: CASSPQGGSYEQYF. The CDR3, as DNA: TGTGCCAGCAGTCCGCAGGGGGGCTCCTACGAGCAGTACTTC.

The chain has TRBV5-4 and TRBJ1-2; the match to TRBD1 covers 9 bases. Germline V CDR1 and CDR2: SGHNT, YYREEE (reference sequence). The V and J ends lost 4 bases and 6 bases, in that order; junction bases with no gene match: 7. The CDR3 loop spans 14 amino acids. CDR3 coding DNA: TGTGCCAGCAGCCTCTCCGGGACAGGGCATGGCTACACCTTC. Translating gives CASSLSGTGHGYTF.

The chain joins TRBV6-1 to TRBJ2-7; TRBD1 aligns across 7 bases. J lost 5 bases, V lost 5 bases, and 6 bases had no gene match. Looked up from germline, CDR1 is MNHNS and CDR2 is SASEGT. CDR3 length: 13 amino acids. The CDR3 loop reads CASSLDRTHEQYF. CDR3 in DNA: TGTGCCAGCAGTTTGGACAGGACCCACGAGCAGTACTTC.

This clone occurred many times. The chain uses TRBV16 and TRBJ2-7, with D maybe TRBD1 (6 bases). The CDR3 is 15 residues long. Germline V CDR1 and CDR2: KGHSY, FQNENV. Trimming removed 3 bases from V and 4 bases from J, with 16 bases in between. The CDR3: CASSQLVRGEYEQYF. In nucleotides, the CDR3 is TGTGCCAGCAGCCAGTTGGTCAGGGGCGAGTACGAGCAGTACTTC.

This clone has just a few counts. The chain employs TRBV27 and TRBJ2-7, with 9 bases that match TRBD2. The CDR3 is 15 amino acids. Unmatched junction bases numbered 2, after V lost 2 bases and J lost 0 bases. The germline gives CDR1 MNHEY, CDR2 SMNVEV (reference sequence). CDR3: CASSLSGGSSYEQYF. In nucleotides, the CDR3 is TGTGCCAGCAGTTTAAGCGGGGGGAGCTCCTACGAGCAGTACTTC.

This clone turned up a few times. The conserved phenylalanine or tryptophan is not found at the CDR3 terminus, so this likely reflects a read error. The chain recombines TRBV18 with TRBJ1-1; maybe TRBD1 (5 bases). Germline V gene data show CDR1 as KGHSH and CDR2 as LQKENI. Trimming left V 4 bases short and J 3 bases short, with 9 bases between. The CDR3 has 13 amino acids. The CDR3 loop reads CASSRGGDTEAFV. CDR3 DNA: TGTGCCAGCTCACGGGGGGGGGACACTGAAGCTTTCGTT.

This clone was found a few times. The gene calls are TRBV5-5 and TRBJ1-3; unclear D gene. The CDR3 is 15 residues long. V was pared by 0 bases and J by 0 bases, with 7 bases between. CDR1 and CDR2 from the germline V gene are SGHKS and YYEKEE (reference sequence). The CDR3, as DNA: TGTGCCAGCAGCTTGGTTTCAGTCTCTGGAAACACCATATATTTT. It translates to CASSLVSVSGNTIYF.

CDR3 residues: CASSLTVSGGEQFF. The CDR3 region has the DNA TGTGCCAGCAGCTTAACGGTCTCGGGGGGTGAGCAGTTCTTC. The chain uses TRBV7-3 and TRBJ2-1; TRBD2 matches 7 bases. The CDR3 sequence is 14 residues long. The germline V gene encodes CDR1 SGHTA and CDR2 FQGTGA. Trimming removed 0 bases from V and 9 bases from J; junction bases left unmatched: 5.

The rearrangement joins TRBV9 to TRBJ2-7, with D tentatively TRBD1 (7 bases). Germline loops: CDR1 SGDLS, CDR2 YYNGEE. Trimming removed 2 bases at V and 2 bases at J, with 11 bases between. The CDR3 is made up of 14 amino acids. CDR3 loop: CASSVEGTAYEQYF. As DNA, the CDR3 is TGTGCCAGCAGCGTGGAGGGGACAGCCTACGAGCAGTACTTC. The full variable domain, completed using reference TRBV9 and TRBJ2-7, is DSGVTQTPKHLITATGQRVTLRCSPRSGDLSVYWYQQSLDQGLQFLIQYYNGEERAKGNILERFSAQQFPDLHSELNLSSLELGDSALYFCASSVEGTAYEQYFGPGTRLTVT.

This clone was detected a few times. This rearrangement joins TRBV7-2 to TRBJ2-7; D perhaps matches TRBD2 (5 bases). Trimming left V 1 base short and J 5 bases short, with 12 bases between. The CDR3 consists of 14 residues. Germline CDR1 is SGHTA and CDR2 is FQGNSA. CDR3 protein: CASSLEVRAHEQYF. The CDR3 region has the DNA TGTGCCAGCAGCTTAGAGGTGCGGGCCCACGAGCAGTACTTC.

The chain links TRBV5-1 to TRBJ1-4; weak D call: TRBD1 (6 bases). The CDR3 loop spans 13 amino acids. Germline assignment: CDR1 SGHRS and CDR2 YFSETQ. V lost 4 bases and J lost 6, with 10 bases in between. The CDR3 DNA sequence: TGCGCCAGCAGCAGGGGGAAAGATGAAAAACTGTTTTTT. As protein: CASSRGKDEKLFF.

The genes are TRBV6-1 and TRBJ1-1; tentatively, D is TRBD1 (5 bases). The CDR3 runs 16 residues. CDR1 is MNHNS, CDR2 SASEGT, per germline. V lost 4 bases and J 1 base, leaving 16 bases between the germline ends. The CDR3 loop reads CASSVRGGPQNTEAFF. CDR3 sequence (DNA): TGTGCCAGCAGTGTACGGGGGGGACCTCAGAACACTGAAGCTTTCTTT.

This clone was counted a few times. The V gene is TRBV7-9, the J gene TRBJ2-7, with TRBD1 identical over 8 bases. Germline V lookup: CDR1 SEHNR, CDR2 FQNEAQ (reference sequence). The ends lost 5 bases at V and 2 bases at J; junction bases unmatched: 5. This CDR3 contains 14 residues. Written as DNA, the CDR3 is TGTGCCAGCAGCCCTCCGGGACAGGCCTACGAGCAGTACTTC. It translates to CASSPPGQAYEQYF.

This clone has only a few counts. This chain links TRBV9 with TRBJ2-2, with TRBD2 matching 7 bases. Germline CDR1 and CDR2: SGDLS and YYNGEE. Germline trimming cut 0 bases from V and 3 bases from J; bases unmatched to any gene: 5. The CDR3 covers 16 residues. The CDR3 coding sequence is TGTGCCAGCAGCGTAGTGGGAGGGATTCACACCGGGGAGCTGTTTTTT. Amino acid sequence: CASSVVGGIHTGELFF.

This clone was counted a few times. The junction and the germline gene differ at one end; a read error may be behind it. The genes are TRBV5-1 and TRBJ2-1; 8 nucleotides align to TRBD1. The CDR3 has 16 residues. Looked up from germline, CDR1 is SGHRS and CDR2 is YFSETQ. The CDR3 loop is CASSLGQGAPYNEQFF. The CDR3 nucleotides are TGCGCCAGCAGCTTAGGGCAGGGGGCCCCCTATAATGAGCAGTTCTTC.

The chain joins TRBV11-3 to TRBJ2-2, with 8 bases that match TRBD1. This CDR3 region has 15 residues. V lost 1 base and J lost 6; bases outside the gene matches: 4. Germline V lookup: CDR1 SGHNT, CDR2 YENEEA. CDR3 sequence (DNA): TGTGCCAGCAGCTTAGCAGGGGGCACCCCCGGGGAGCTGTTTTTT. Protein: CASSLAGGTPGELFF.

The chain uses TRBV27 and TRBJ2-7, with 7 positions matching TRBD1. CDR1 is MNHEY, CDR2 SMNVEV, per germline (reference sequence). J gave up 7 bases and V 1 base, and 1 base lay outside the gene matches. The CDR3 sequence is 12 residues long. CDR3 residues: CASSLWGQEQYF. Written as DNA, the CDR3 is TGTGCCAGCAGTTTATGGGGACAGGAGCAGTACTTC.

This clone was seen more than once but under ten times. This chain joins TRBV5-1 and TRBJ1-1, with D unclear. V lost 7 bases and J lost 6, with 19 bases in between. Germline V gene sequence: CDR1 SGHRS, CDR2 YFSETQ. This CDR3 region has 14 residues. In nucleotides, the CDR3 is TGCGCCAGCGAGGTGGATCCGGGGTCGGCTGAAGCTTTCTTT. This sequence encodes CASEVDPGSAEAFF.